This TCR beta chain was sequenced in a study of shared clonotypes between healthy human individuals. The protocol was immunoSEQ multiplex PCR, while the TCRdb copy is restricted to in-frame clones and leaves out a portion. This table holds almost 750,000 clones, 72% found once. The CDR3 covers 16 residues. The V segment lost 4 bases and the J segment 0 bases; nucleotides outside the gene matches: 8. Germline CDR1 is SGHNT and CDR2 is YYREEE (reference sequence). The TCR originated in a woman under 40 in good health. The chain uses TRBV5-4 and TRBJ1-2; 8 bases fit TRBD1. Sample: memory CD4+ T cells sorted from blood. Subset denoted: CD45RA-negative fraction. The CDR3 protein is CASSPGQGGSNYGYTF. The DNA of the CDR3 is TGTGCCAGCAGCCCAGGACAGGGAGGGTCTAACTATGGCTACACCTTC.